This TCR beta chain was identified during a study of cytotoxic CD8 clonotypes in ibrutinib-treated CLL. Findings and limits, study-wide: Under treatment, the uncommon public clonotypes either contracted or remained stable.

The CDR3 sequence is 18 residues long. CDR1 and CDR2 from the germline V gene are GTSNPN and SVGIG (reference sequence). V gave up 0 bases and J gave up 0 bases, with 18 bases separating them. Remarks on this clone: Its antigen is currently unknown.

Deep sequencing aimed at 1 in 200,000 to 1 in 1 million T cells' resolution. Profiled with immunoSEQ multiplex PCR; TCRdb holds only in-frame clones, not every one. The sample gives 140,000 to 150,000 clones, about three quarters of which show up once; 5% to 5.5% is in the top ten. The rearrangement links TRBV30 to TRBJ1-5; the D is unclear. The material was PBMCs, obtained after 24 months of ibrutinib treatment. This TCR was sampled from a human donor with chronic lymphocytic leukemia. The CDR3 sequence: CAWSVPLAGTTSNQPQHF. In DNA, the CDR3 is TGTGCCTGGAGTGTCCCCCTCGCGGGTACCACTAGCAATCAGCCCCAGCATTTT. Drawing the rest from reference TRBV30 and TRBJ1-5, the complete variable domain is SQTIHQWPATLVQPVGSPLSLECTVEGTSNPNLYWYRQAAGRGLQLLFYSVGIGQISSEVPQNLSASRPQDRQFILSSKKLLLSDSGFYLCAWSVPLAGTTSNQPQHFGDGTRLSIL.